This T cell receptor (beta chain) is drawn from a study of CD8 T cells in ankylosing spondylitis. General study results and limits: A motif in TCR beta, a set of under 10 highly homologous variants, appeared characteristic of ankylosing spondylitis blood. Enrichment of disease-linked clones was reportedly significant in matched ankylosing spondylitis synovial fluid.

Remarks on this clonotype: Its matching antigen is unknown.

The trim removed 5 bases at V and 4 bases at J, leaving 15 bases unmatched. The CDR3 has 17 amino acids. Germline V gives CDR1 MNHEY, CDR2 SMNVEV (reference sequence). As the method for making TCR beta libraries, quantitative 5'-RACE with molecular barcodes was used. TCRdb recomputed calls from the 5' RACE reads with MiXCR, one row per CDR3 protein. This sample has 200,000 to 250,000 distinct CDR3 sequences, with about 17% found just once. The chain is built from TRBV27 and TRBJ2-3; TRBD1 agrees at 7 bases. Input material: blood, either unsorted or a sorted T cell fraction (not recorded which). This receptor was taken from a male donor with ankylosing spondylitis. The CDR3 nucleotides read TGTGCCAGCAGTCACAGGGGCAGGATGGATACCCCAGATACGCAGTATTTT. Residues: CASSHRGRMDTPDTQYF.